What follows is one T cell receptor beta chain and its context. Its antigen remains unidentified. The method was immunoSEQ multiplex PCR; TCRdb's version includes in-frame clones alone and lacks a portion of them. The sample has tens of thousands of clones, roughly 90% seen once. The sample is drawn from a study of cytomegalovirus exposure and HLA in healthy donors. Study overall: The roughly 110 validation repertoires were produced on the same platform as the roughly 670 repertoires of the first cohort. This was reported in a later analysis.

Whole-study results and caveats: For most TCR sequences rarity was the rule, although some public TCRs occurred in many donors. Testing in vitro showed a few CMV-associated chains specific for CMV antigens.

The TCR comes from a woman aged 25-40 years in good health and CMV-seronegative. The sequencing input was PBMCs.

In DNA, the CDR3 is TGTGCCAGCAGTTTAGGCGGAGGAGTCCAGCCCCAGCATTTT. It translates to CASSLGGGVQPQHF. The chain joins TRBV27 to TRBJ1-5, with D hard to call. Germline assignment: CDR1 MNHEY and CDR2 SMNVEV (reference sequence). Between the trimmed V and J ends, which lost 2 bases and 7 bases, there was a span of 12 bases. CDR3 length equals 14 residues.